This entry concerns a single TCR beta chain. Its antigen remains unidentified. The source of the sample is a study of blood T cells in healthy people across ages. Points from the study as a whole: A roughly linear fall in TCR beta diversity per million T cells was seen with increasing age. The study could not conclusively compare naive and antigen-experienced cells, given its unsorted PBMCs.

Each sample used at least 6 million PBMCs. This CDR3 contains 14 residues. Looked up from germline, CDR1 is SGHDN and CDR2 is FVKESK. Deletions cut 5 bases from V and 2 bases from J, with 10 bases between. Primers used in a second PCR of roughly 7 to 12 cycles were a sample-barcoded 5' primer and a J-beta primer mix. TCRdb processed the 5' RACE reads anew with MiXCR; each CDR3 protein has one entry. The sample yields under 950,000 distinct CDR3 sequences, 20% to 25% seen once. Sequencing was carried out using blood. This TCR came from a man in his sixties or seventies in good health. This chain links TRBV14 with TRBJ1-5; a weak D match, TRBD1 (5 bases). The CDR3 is CASSGGGGNQPQHF. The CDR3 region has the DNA TGTGCCAGCAGCGGGGGAGGGGGCAATCAGCCCCAGCATTTT.